A single sample gave rise to the 8 T cell receptor beta chains below, sequenced in a study of T cell changes during pregnancy in multiple sclerosis. Profiled with immunoSEQ multiplex PCR; TCRdb holds only in-frame clones, not every one. The sample holds tens of thousands of clones, roughly 90% seen once. Sample: peripheral blood, taken in the first trimester of pregnancy. These receptors came from a female donor with multiple sclerosis, enrolled in a pregnancy study.

The CDR3 bases are TGTGCCAGCAGTTTCCCCGGGTTCCCGAAACTTAGCAATCAGCCCCAGCATTTT. The encoded protein is CASSFPGFPKLSNQPQHF. V is TRBV28 and J is TRBJ1-5; D is undetermined. Trimming cost V 3 bases and J 0 bases, with 18 bases left between them. CDR1 and CDR2 (germline): MDHEN, SYDVKM. This CDR3 is built from 18 residues.

The V call is TRBV6-5, the J call TRBJ2-2, with D possibly being TRBD1 (6 bases). V shed 6 bases and J shed 2 bases, with 13 bases lying between them. Germline CDR1 reads MNHEY; CDR2 reads SVGAGI. The CDR3 extends over 15 amino acids. CDR3 DNA sequence: TGTGCCAGCAGACTTTTGGACAGCAACACCGGGGAGCTGTTTTTT. Encoded protein: CASRLLDSNTGELFF.

The chain links TRBV28 to TRBJ1-2; possible D gene TRBD1, 6 bases. The CDR3 is 13 residues long. Germline V gene data show CDR1 as MDHEN and CDR2 as SYDVKM. Trimming took 10 bases from V and 4 from J, leaving 16 bases between them. Written as DNA, the CDR3 is TGTGCCACCTCAACCGGGACATCCTATGGCTACACCTTC. Its protein is CATSTGTSYGYTF.

This clone was found many times. V gene TRBV6-4 combines with J gene TRBJ2-3; 9 bases map to TRBD2. The CDR3 has 15 amino acids. The V gene end was trimmed by 4 bases and the J gene end by 4 bases; junction bases not matched to a gene: 6. Per the germline V gene, CDR1 is MRHNA and CDR2 is SNTAGT. CDR3 loop: CASSAGAGGADTQYF. The CDR3 nucleotides are TGTGCCAGCAGTGCCGGCGCGGGAGGGGCAGATACGCAGTATTTT.

The rearrangement uses TRBV4-3 and TRBJ2-7; 11 bases line up with TRBD2. In germline, CDR1 is LGHNA, CDR2 YSLEER. The CDR3 extends over 21 amino acids. V lost 0 bases, J lost 0 bases, and 16 bases stayed unmatched. The CDR3 region has the DNA TGCGCCAGCAGCCAAGAATATGTGTTAATTGGTACTAGCGGGGGCTCCTACGAGCAGTACTTC. This sequence encodes CASSQEYVLIGTSGGSYEQYF.

The chain joins TRBV21-1 to TRBJ1-6. TRBV21-1 is assigned pseudogene status. The CDR3 runs 16 residues. In DNA, the CDR3 is TGTGCCAGCAGCAAAGAAATTACTAAGAATAATTCACCCCTCCACTTT. It is translated as CASSKEITKNNSPLHF.

V is TRBV7-3 and J is TRBJ2-3; TRBD2 matches 7 bases. This CDR3 is built from 14 residues. Germline loops: CDR1 SGHTA, CDR2 FQGTGA. Trimming at V came to 5 bases and at J to 3 bases, leaving 5 bases not matched to a gene. The chain's CDR3 is CASSETGGTDTQYF. For the CDR3, the DNA is TGTGCCAGCAGCGAAACGGGGGGAACAGATACGCAGTATTTT. Complete variable domain (other parts from reference TRBV7-3 and TRBJ2-3): GAGVSQTPSNKVTEKGKYVELRCDPISGHTALYWYRQSLGQGPEFLIYFQGTGAADDSGLPNDRFFAVRPEGSVSTLKIQRTERGDSAVYLCASSETGGTDTQYFGPGTRLTVL.

The chain links TRBV29-1 to TRBJ2-3; a weak D match, TRBD2 (5 bases). There are 14 residues in the CDR3. With 3 bases removed from V and 0 bases from J, the gap between germline ends came to 10 bases. The V gene's germline CDR1 is SQVTM and CDR2 ANQGSEA. As DNA, the CDR3 is TGCAGCGTTGATCCGAGGAGGAGCACAGATACGCAGTATTTT. It is translated as CSVDPRRSTDTQYF.